The 28 T cell receptor beta chains in this list originate from one sample, sequenced in a study of T cell repertoires in cytomegalovirus infection. TCRdb ran MiXCR on the reads and lists one entry per CDR3 protein. The sample has fewer than 550,000 distinct CDR3 sequences, about 30% seen once; the top ten hold 13%. Sequences were obtained from PBMCs. Every receptor here comes from a human donor in good health (CMV status not recorded). Some clones in this sample may be carry-over from other donors' samples.

The chain recombines TRBV24-1 with TRBJ2-3; D is ambiguous. Germline V CDR1 and CDR2: KGHDR, SFDVKD. This CDR3 has 14 residues. V gave up 4 bases and J gave up 1 base, with 8 bases separating them. The CDR3 DNA sequence: TGTGCCACCAGTGACAGAAGGGGCACAGATACGCAGTATTTT. Translation: CATSDRRGTDTQYF.

This clonotype was seen just once. The chain employs TRBV29-1 and TRBJ1-1; a weak D match, TRBD1 (6 bases). Germline values: CDR1 SQVTM, CDR2 ANQGSEA. This CDR3 spans 14 amino acids. V lost 5 bases and J lost 0, with 13 bases in between. The CDR3 spells CSVHPGHMNTEAFF. The CDR3 nucleotides are TGCAGCGTTCACCCGGGACACATGAACACTGAAGCTTTCTTT.

The sample holds a few counts of this clonotype. V and J are TRBV5-4 and TRBJ2-5; 7 bases map to TRBD1. In germline, CDR1 is SGHNT, CDR2 YYREEE (reference sequence). The CDR3 length is 15 residues. V lost 1 base and J lost 5; bases outside the gene matches: 8. This CDR3 reads CASSLSTTGIETQYF. The CDR3 coding sequence is TGTGCCAGCAGCTTGAGCACGACAGGGATTGAGACCCAGTACTTC.

The CDR3 sequence is CSADSGLRLSDTQYF. The CDR3 DNA reads TGCAGCGCTGATTCGGGACTCCGCCTATCAGATACGCAGTATTTT. The chain combines TRBV29-1 with TRBJ2-3; the D gene is possibly TRBD2 (6 bases). The CDR3 totals 15 residues. The V gene lost 7 bases and the J gene lost 4 bases, with 21 bases spanning the gap. Germline V gene lookup returns CDR1 SQVTM and CDR2 ANQGSEA.

V is TRBV5-1 and J is TRBJ2-1; 9 nucleotides agree with TRBD1. The germline gives CDR1 SGHRS, CDR2 YFSETQ. J was trimmed by 8 bases and V by 5 bases; bases with no gene match: 5. The CDR3 has 13 residues. The CDR3 nucleotides read TGCGCCAGCAGATCGGACAGGGGCTATGAGCAGTTCTTC. This translates into CASRSDRGYEQFF.

In its sample, this clonotype was seen many times. The chain couples TRBV7-2 to TRBJ2-3; D is undetermined. Trimming cost V 2 bases and J 0 bases, with 6 bases left between them. The CDR3 length is 14 residues. Germline V gene sequence: CDR1 SGHTA, CDR2 FQGNSA. CDR3 sequence: CASSLTSSTDTQYF. CDR3 DNA sequence: TGTGCCAGCAGCTTAACCAGCAGCACAGATACGCAGTATTTT.

This clonotype has just a few counts. The chain has TRBV19 and TRBJ1-1; the match to TRBD1 covers 7 bases. Per the germline V gene, CDR1 is LNHDA and CDR2 is SQIVND (reference sequence). This CDR3 spans 13 amino acids. V lost 2 bases to trimming and J lost 8 bases; unmatched junction nucleotides: 5. The CDR3 region has the DNA TGTGCCAGTAGTATACTTCCGGGACAGGAAGCTTTCTTT. It translates to CASSILPGQEAFF. Full variable domain (missing parts from reference TRBV19 and TRBJ1-1): DGGITQSPKYLFRKEGQNVTLSCEQNLNHDAMYWYRQDPGQGLRLIYYSQIVNDFQKGDIAEGYSVSREKKESFPLTVTSAQKNPTAFYLCASSILPGQEAFFGQGTRLTVV.

The rearrangement joins TRBV19 to TRBJ1-1, with D uncertain. CDR1 LNHDA and CDR2 SQIVND come from the germline V gene (reference sequence). The CDR3 loop spans 11 amino acids. V lost 5 bases to trimming and J lost 6 bases, with 7 bases between them. The CDR3 region is CASSQTPEAFF. DNA of the CDR3: TGTGCCAGTAGTCAGACCCCTGAAGCTTTCTTT.

The chain carries TRBV12-3 or TRBV12-4 and TRBJ2-1; 13 bases align to TRBD2. CDR3 length equals 17 residues. The J segment lost 3 bases and the V segment lost 3 bases, leaving 5 bases of the junction unmatched. The CDR3 here is CASSFPRTSGSYNEQFF. For the CDR3, the DNA is TGTGCCAGCAGTTTCCCCCGGACTAGCGGGAGCTACAATGAGCAGTTCTTC.

The chain employs TRBV3-1 and TRBJ2-4; D call uncertain. V was cut by 0 bases and J by 0 bases, with 12 bases left in between. Per germline, CDR1 LGHDT and CDR2 YNNKEL (reference sequence). The CDR3 consists of 17 residues. CDR3 amino acids: CASSQDVQSLAKNIQYF. The CDR3 DNA sequence: TGTGCCAGCAGCCAAGATGTCCAGAGCTTAGCCAAAAACATTCAGTACTTC.

The chain combines TRBV29-1 with TRBJ1-2, with D possibly being TRBD1 (5 bases). The V gene lost 3 bases and the J gene lost 8 bases, with 13 bases spanning the gap. This CDR3 has 12 residues. From germline, CDR1 is SQVTM and CDR2 ANQGSEA. Written as DNA, the CDR3 is TGCAGCGTTGACGGCCAGGGAGAAGGCTACACCTTC. It yields the protein CSVDGQGEGYTF.

The chain carries TRBV24-1 and TRBJ2-1; the D gene is possibly TRBD1 (5 bases). Germline V lookup: CDR1 KGHDR, CDR2 SFDVKD. The V end lost 3 bases, the J end lost 8 bases, and 13 bases lay between the germline ends. This CDR3 region has 14 residues. CDR3 protein: CATSDPRGWHEQFF. CDR3 bases: TGTGCCACCAGTGATCCAAGGGGTTGGCATGAGCAGTTCTTC.

V gene TRBV27 combines with J gene TRBJ2-1, with D tentatively TRBD1 or TRBD2 (5 bases each). V lost 7 bases to trimming and J lost 9 bases, with 28 bases between them. The CDR3 has 17 amino acids. Germline values: CDR1 MNHEY, CDR2 SMNVEV (reference sequence). The CDR3 nucleotides read TGTGCCAGCACTTCCGGGACCCACGCCCTTGGTCGCGGTGAGCAGTTCTTC. It encodes CASTSGTHALGRGEQFF.

This chain uses TRBV4-1 with TRBJ2-6, with D possibly matching TRBD1 (5 bases). This CDR3 has 22 amino acids. V was shortened by 0 bases and J by 5 bases, with 29 bases between the two germline ends. Germline CDR1 and CDR2: MGHRA and YSYEKL. CDR3 nucleotides: TGCGCCAGCAGCCAAGAAAACAAGGGGAAGGGCAGGCCCCCGGTGAGGGCCAACGTCCTGACTTTC. This translates into CASSQENKGKGRPPVRANVLTF.

This clonotype was observed a handful of times. The chain links TRBV27 to TRBJ2-7, with 12 bases identical to TRBD2. Trimming cost V 4 bases and J 5 bases; bases outside gene matches: 6. Germline V gene sequence: CDR1 MNHEY, CDR2 SMNVEV (reference sequence). The CDR3 is made up of 15 amino acids. The CDR3 DNA reads TGTGCCAGCAGTTACCTAGCGGGAGGGCCCAACGAGCAGTACTTC. Protein: CASSYLAGGPNEQYF.

This clonotype was detected ten times or more. This chain links TRBV11-2 with TRBJ2-5; D gene unclear. The CDR3 contains 15 residues. V dropped 1 base and J dropped 6 bases, with 15 bases sitting between them. CDR1 is SGHAT and CDR2 is FQNNGV in the germline V gene. The CDR3 DNA is TGTGCCAGCAGCTTAGTTGACACTAAAGCAAAGACCCAGTACTTC. This codes for CASSLVDTKAKTQYF.

V usage is TRBV28 and J usage is TRBJ2-2; 8 positions agree with TRBD2. Germline CDR1 reads MDHEN; CDR2 reads SYDVKM. This CDR3 has 16 residues. Trimming at V came to 4 bases and at J to 5 bases, leaving 9 bases not matched to a gene. CDR3 DNA: TGTGCCAGCAGTTCAACACGGGAGGGCGGGACCGGGGAGCTGTTTTTT. Translated: CASSSTREGGTGELFF.

This clonotype was found a few times. This chain uses TRBV12-3 or TRBV12-4 with TRBJ2-2; D gene ambiguous. The CDR3 runs to 16 residues. With 3 bases removed from V and 0 bases from J, the gap between germline ends came to 11 bases. For the CDR3, the DNA is TGTGCCAGCAGTTTTGGCCTATTTACGAACACCGGGGAGCTGTTTTTT. The encoded protein is CASSFGLFTNTGELFF.

V gene TRBV19 combines with J gene TRBJ2-2, with no clear D. Trimming pared 11 bases from V and 7 bases from J, leaving 14 bases between. This CDR3 contains 12 residues. CDR1 LNHDA and CDR2 SQIVND come from the germline V gene (reference sequence). CDR3 in amino acids: CAGLSSSGELFF. CDR3 nucleotide sequence: TGTGCCGGCCTCTCATCCAGCGGGGAGCTGTTTTTT.

The CDR3 reads CASSVSGTGYEQYF. CDR3 in DNA: TGTGCCAGCAGTGTTAGCGGGACCGGATACGAGCAGTACTTC. The chain links TRBV12-3 or TRBV12-4 to TRBJ2-7, with TRBD2 matching 8 bases. Trimming removed 5 bases from V and 4 bases from J; junction bases left unmatched: 7. The CDR3 consists of 14 residues.

This clonotype was counted many times. The chain employs TRBV7-2 and TRBJ2-3; D unresolved. V dropped 1 base and J dropped 1 base, with 6 bases sitting between them. The V gene's germline CDR1 is SGHTA and CDR2 FQGNSA. The CDR3 length is 14 residues. CDR3 in amino acids: CASSLGQGTDTQYF. The CDR3 nucleotides read TGTGCCAGCAGCTTAGGACAAGGCACAGATACGCAGTATTTT.

This clonotype was seen a few times. This CDR3 reads CASSVGGGGWGWEQYF. CDR3 DNA sequence: TGTGCCAGCAGTGTTGGGGGGGGGGGCTGGGGGTGGGAGCAGTACTTC. The V call is TRBV7-2, the J call TRBJ2-7, with D maybe TRBD2 (7 bases). This CDR3 spans 16 amino acids. CDR1 is SGHTA and CDR2 is FQGNSA in the germline V gene. V was trimmed by 6 bases and J by 7 bases, leaving 25 bases between them.

Here the CDR3 reads CASSPLSVPSYNEQFF. For the CDR3, the DNA is TGTGCCAGCAGCCCCCTGAGTGTTCCCTCCTACAATGAGCAGTTCTTC. The chain employs TRBV7-8 and TRBJ2-1, with D uncertain. The length of the CDR3 is 16 residues. Germline loops: CDR1 SGHVS, CDR2 FQNEAQ. Trimming left V 5 bases short and J 0 bases short, with 14 bases between.

Many counts were recorded for this clonotype. The chain couples TRBV6-1 to TRBJ2-7; possible D gene TRBD1, 6 bases. The CDR3 consists of 13 residues. The V end was cut by 4 bases, the J end by 2 bases, with 9 bases between. Looked up from germline, CDR1 is MNHNS and CDR2 is SASEGT. CDR3 sequence (DNA): TGTGCCAGCAGTGCAACAGGGACCTACGAGCAGTACGTC. This sequence encodes CASSATGTYEQYV.

This clonotype was detected ten times or more. The genes are TRBV6-6 and TRBJ1-3; 7 bases agree with TRBD1. This CDR3 spans 13 amino acids. After removal of 6 bases from V and 2 bases from J, the junction contained 1 base not matched to a gene. Germline V gene data show CDR1 as MNHNY and CDR2 as SVGAGI (reference sequence). This CDR3 reads CASRDRAGNTIYF. The CDR3 bases are TGTGCCAGCAGAGACAGGGCTGGAAACACCATATATTTT.

This clonotype showed up just a few times. The chain recombines TRBV6-5 with TRBJ1-1, with TRBD1 matching 8 bases. The V gene end was trimmed by 6 bases and the J gene end by 4 bases; junction bases not matched to a gene: 13. This CDR3 comprises 16 residues. Germline-derived CDR1 and CDR2 are MNHEY and SVGAGI. CDR3 sequence: CASSTDRGAQGTEAFF. In DNA, the CDR3 is TGTGCCAGCAGCACCGACAGGGGAGCGCAGGGCACTGAAGCTTTCTTT.

Points on this clonotype: A junction boundary mismatches the germline segment, possibly from a read error. The chain joins TRBV7-6 to TRBJ2-1, with TRBD2 as a possible D gene (5 bases). Germline V lookup: CDR1 SGHVS, CDR2 FNYEAQ. This CDR3 region has 16 residues. CDR3 nucleotides: TGTGCTAGCAGCCGCGTATTTGGGAGCTCCTACAATGAGCAGTTCTTC. It specifies CASSRVFGSSYNEQFF. The whole variable domain, remainder taken from reference TRBV7-6 and TRBJ2-1, is GAGVSQSPRYKVTKRGQDVALRCDPISGHVSLYWYRQALGQGPEFLTYFNYEAQQDKSGLPNDRFSAERPEGSISTLTIQRTEQRDSAMYRCASSRVFGSSYNEQFFGPGTRLTVL.

This clonotype came up a few times. The J gene is TRBJ1-1, the V gene TRBV6-6; D is unresolved. CDR3 length: 14 amino acids. Germline CDR1 and CDR2: MNHNY and SVGAGI (reference sequence). Trimming took off 7 bases at V and 0 bases at J, with 12 bases between the two ends. The CDR3 sequence is CASIYTAMNTEAFF. The CDR3 nucleotides read TGTGCCAGCATATATACAGCGATGAACACTGAAGCTTTCTTT.